The 5 T cell receptor beta chains reported below all come from one sample, sequenced in a study of blood T cell repertoires in COVID-19. Data came from immunoSEQ multiplex PCR; TCRdb stores just in-frame clones and leaves some out. The sample includes more than 120,000 clones, roughly 89% of them seen just once. Sequencing input: peripheral blood. Receptors originate from a woman in her fifties or sixties with acute or convalescent COVID-19.

V gene TRBV3-1 (or the pseudogene TRBV3-2) combines with J gene TRBJ2-7; TRBD2 agrees at 12 bases. This CDR3 comprises 22 residues. Germline lookup yields CDR1 LGHDT and CDR2 YNNKEL (reference sequence). The junction had 28 bases not matched to a gene; V was cut back by 4 bases and J by 6 bases. In DNA form, the CDR3 reads TGTGCCAGCAGCCTCCTACCGCCGCCGGGACTAGCGGGCGGGGGGGTTATTTGCGAGCAGTACTTC. Translation gives CASSLLPPPGLAGGGVICEQYF.

The chain links TRBV6-5 to TRBJ1-6; 11 nucleotides agree with TRBD1. The germline CDR1 and CDR2 sequences are MNHEY and SVGAGI. CDR3 length: 15 amino acids. J lost 10 bases, V lost 7 bases, and 9 bases had no gene match. The CDR3 loop reads CASKPGQGERSPLHF. The CDR3 nucleotides read TGTGCCAGCAAACCGGGACAGGGGGAACGCTCACCCCTCCACTTT.

This chain joins TRBV7-2 and TRBJ1-6; D not certain. This CDR3 spans 14 amino acids. Germline V gene data show CDR1 as SGHTA and CDR2 as FQGNSA. Deletions cut 1 base from V and 4 bases from J, with 5 bases between. CDR3 coding DNA: TGTGCCAGCAGCTTAGACAGTTATAATTCACCCCTCCACTTT. As protein: CASSLDSYNSPLHF. Full variable domain (remainder filled in from reference TRBV7-2 and TRBJ1-6): GAGVSQSPSNKVTEKGKDVELRCDPISGHTALYWYRQSLGQGLEFLIYFQGNSAPDKSGLPSDRFSAERTGGSVSTLTIQRTQQEDSAVYLCASSLDSYNSPLHFGNGTRLTVT.

This rearrangement joins TRBV24-1 to TRBJ2-7; tentative D call: TRBD1 (6 bases). Per germline, CDR1 KGHDR and CDR2 SFDVKD. The CDR3 has 12 residues. Between the trimmed V and J ends, which lost 3 bases and 6 bases, there was a span of 8 bases. The CDR3 DNA is TGTGCCACCAGTGATACAGGGAGCGAGCAGTACTTC. Its protein product is CATSDTGSEQYF.

The V and J genes are TRBV6-5 and TRBJ1-1; 7 bases agree with TRBD1. The CDR3 spans 15 residues. The J segment lost 0 bases and the V segment lost 6 bases, leaving 7 bases of the junction unmatched. Germline lookup yields CDR1 MNHEY and CDR2 SVGAGI. This chain's CDR3 is CASSRTGRVNTEAFF. The CDR3 DNA follows: TGTGCCAGCAGCCGGACAGGAAGGGTGAACACTGAAGCTTTCTTT.